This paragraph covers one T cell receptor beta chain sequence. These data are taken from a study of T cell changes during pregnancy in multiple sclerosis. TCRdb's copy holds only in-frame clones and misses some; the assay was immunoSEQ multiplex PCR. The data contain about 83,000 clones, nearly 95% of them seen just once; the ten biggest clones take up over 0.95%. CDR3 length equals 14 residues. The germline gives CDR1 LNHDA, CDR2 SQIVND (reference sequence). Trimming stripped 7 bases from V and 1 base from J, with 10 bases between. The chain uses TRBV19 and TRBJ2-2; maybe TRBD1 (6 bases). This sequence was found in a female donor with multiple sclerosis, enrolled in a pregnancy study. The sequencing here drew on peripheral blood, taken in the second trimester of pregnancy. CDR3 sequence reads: CASTTGQNTGELFF. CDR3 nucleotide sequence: TGTGCCAGTACCACAGGGCAGAACACCGGGGAGCTGTTTTTT.